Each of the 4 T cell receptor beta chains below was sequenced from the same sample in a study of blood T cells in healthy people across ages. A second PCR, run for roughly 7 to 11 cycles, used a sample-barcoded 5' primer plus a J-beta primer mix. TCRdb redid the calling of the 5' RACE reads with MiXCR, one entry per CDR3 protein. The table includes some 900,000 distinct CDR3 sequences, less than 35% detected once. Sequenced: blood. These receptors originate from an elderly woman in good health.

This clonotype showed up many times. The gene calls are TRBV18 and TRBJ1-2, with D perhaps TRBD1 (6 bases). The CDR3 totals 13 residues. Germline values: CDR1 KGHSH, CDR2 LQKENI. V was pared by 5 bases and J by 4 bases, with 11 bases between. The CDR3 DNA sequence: TGTGCCAGCTCATCGGGGGCAAGCTATGGCTACACCTTC. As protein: CASSSGASYGYTF.

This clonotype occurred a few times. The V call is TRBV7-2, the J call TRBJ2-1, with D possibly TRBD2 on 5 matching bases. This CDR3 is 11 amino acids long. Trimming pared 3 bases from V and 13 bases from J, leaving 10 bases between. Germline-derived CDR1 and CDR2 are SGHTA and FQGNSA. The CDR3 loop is CASSFGETQFF. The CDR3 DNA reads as TGTGCCAGCAGCTTTGGGGAGACCCAGTTCTTC.

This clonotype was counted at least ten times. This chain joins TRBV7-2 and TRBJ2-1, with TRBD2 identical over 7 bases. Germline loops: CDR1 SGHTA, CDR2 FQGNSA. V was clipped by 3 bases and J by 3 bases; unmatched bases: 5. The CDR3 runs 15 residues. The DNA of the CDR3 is TGTGCCAGCAGCTTGAGCGGGGCCCGCTACAATGAGCAGTTCTTC. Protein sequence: CASSLSGARYNEQFF.

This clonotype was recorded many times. The CDR3 loop reads CASSSTSGSGADTQYF. The CDR3 DNA reads TGTGCCAGCAGCTCGACTAGCGGGAGCGGGGCAGATACGCAGTATTTT. V gene TRBV7-9 combines with J gene TRBJ2-3; 12 bases map to TRBD2. V dropped 4 bases and J dropped 4; count of bases not matched to a gene: 6. The CDR3 has 16 residues. Germline CDR1 reads SEHNR; CDR2 reads FQNEAQ (reference sequence).